The 7 T cell receptor beta chains listed next were all sequenced from one sample in a study of T cells expressing NK-cell markers. TCRdb reprocessed the 5' RACE reads, with one entry per CDR3 protein and no DNA. The sample yields under 200,000 distinct CDR3 sequences, of which the top ten take up less than 20%. Sequenced sample: blood T cells: a sorted CD56 or NKG2C T cell subset, CD4+ or CD8+ T cells, or bulk PBMC T cells (not recorded which). These receptors were taken from a woman between 18 and 70 years old in good health.

The V gene is TRBV12-3 or TRBV12-4, the J gene TRBJ1-1; TCRdb names TRBD1, which stays unverified in the absence of DNA. The CDR3 runs 12 residues. The CDR3 spells CASSSTHGAAFF.

This rearrangement joins TRBV12-3 or TRBV12-4 to TRBJ2-2; TCRdb's D gene call, TRBD1, goes unchecked for lack of DNA. CDR3 length equals 18 residues. The CDR3 loop is CASSSGRDLWLNTGELFF.

V and J are TRBV10-3 and TRBJ2-3. The CDR3 contains 15 residues. In germline, CDR1 is ENHRY, CDR2 SYGVKD. This CDR3 reads CAISESAAFGDTQYF.

CDR3 amino acids: CASSFAVTTNYGYTF. V is TRBV5-1 and J is TRBJ1-2. CDR3 length: 15 residues. CDR1 and CDR2 (germline): SGHRS, YFSETQ. The variable domain in full, completed from reference TRBV5-1 and TRBJ1-2, reads KAGVTQTPRYLIKTRGQQVTLSCSPISGHRSVSWYQQTPGQGLQFLFEYFSETQRNKGNFPGRFSGRQFSNSRSEMNVSTLELGDSALYLCASSFAVTTNYGYTFGSGTRLTVV.

CDR3 residues: CASSPPSTDTQYF. The V call is TRBV18, the J call TRBJ2-3. The CDR3 extends over 13 amino acids. The V gene's germline CDR1 is KGHSH and CDR2 LQKENI.

V and J are TRBV21-1 and TRBJ1-2; with no DNA, the TCRdb D assignment of TRBD1 cannot be verified. TRBV21-1 is deemed a pseudogene. This CDR3 spans 13 amino acids. CDR3: CASSKGQGYGYTF.

V gene TRBV5-1 combines with J gene TRBJ2-3; TCRdb selects TRBD2, and the lack of DNA leaves this call unchecked. The CDR3 totals 15 residues. The V gene's germline CDR1 is SGHRS and CDR2 YFSETQ. CDR3 protein: CASSRGAGDGDTQYF.